Given below is one T cell receptor beta chain in context. Seattle researchers signed up patients amid active infection and tracked them longitudinally. Sequencing used immunoSEQ multiplex PCR; TCRdb keeps in-frame clones, though not all of them. Among 40,000 or so clones listed, approximately 90% were seen once. The entry originates in a study of blood T cell repertoires in COVID-19. Study details: From the United States, Italy and Spain came samples of acute and convalescent COVID-19.

Trimming stripped 5 bases from V and 1 base from J, with 8 bases between. CDR3 length: 14 residues. The germline V gene has CDR1 SEHNR and CDR2 FQNEAQ (reference sequence). The source of this sequence is a man aged 55-75 years with COVID-19, enrolled during active disease. The V and J genes are TRBV7-9 and TRBJ2-2, with TRBD1 as a possible D gene (6 bases). The source material was peripheral blood. This CDR3 is CASSRTENTGELFF. The CDR3 coding sequence is TGTGCCAGCAGCCGGACAGAGAACACCGGGGAGCTGTTTTTT.